This entry is about one T cell receptor (beta chain). This record comes from a study of blood T cell repertoires in COVID-19. On the study more broadly: COVID-19 samples collected from the United States, Italy and Spain covered acute and convalescent phases. PBMCs, B-cell-depleted T cells, or T cells provided the cDNA or gDNA that made up the material.

Trimming removed 3 bases from V and 8 bases from J, with 13 bases in between. Germline CDR1 reads LGHDT; CDR2 reads YNNKEL (reference sequence). CDR3 length: 13 residues. In the source study's methods: From reference gene primer amplification, estimates of nucleated cell counts were derived. Assay used: immunoSEQ multiplex PCR; TCRdb lists only in-frame clones, some missing. D and trimming were read from the DNA, whereas the V and J calls and clone size are those reported in that table. Of 150,000 or so clones listed, roughly four fifths were seen once; the top ten hold 7.7%. The chain uses TRBV3-1 (or the pseudogene TRBV3-2) and TRBJ1-2; weak D call: TRBD1 (5 bases). This sequence originates from a man aged 35 to 55 who had recovered from COVID-19. Sequencing was done on a sample of peripheral blood. CDR3 nucleotides: TGTGCCAGCAGCCAGGGAAGGGGCTACGGCTACACCTTC. Encoded protein: CASSQGRGYGYTF.